These 21 T cell receptor beta chains share one sample of origin, sequenced in a study of T cells in Graves' hyperthyroidism and ophthalmopathy. Amplification of TCR beta CDR3 regions was performed using RNA transcripts as template. HTBI primers were used for first-round RT-PCR of the TCR CDR3. TCRdb itself ran the multiplex PCR reads through MiXCR, one entry per CDR3 protein. The repertoire consists of a few hundred thousand distinct CDR3 sequences, with roughly 50% occurring once and the leading ten covering roughly 8.2%. Sequences were obtained from peripheral blood or thyroid tissue (not recorded which). All receptors come from a woman aged 18-35 years with Graves' hyperthyroidism.

This clonotype has at least ten counts. The chain combines TRBV20-1 with TRBJ1-1; unclear D gene. CDR3 length equals 14 residues. Germline assignment: CDR1 DFQATT and CDR2 SNEGSKA (reference sequence). With 0 bases removed from V and 4 bases from J, the gap between germline ends came to 12 bases. The chain's CDR3 is CSARDRWQSTEAFF. The CDR3 DNA reads TGCAGTGCTAGAGATCGTTGGCAGTCCACTGAAGCTTTCTTT.

This rearrangement joins TRBV10-3 to TRBJ1-6; D is possibly TRBD1 (5 bases). The CDR3 covers 14 residues. Germline loops: CDR1 ENHRY, CDR2 SYGVKD. The V and J ends lost 7 bases and 5 bases respectively, with 12 bases between them. CDR3 coding DNA: TGTGCCATCACCGAAGGGACCGATAATTCACCCCTCCACTTT. It encodes CAITEGTDNSPLHF.

The rearrangement joins TRBV5-1 to TRBJ2-3, with 13 positions matching TRBD2. V gave up 0 bases and J gave up 4 bases; unmatched junction bases: 5. Germline V lookup: CDR1 SGHRS, CDR2 YFSETQ. The CDR3 contains 17 residues. The CDR3 loop is CASSLGTSGSQADTQYF. The CDR3 nucleotides read TGCGCCAGCAGCTTGGGGACTAGCGGGAGTCAGGCAGATACGCAGTATTTT.

The chain combines TRBV4-2 with TRBJ2-2; 14 bases are a match to TRBD2. Germline CDR1 is LGHNA and CDR2 is YNFKEQ. This CDR3 has 19 amino acids. V dropped 4 bases and J dropped 5; count of bases not matched to a gene: 12. The chain's CDR3 is CASSLWTSGRFRETGELFF. Here the CDR3 DNA reads TGTGCCAGCAGCCTTTGGACTAGCGGGAGGTTCCGGGAGACCGGGGAGCTGTTTTTT.

This clonotype has a count of ten or more. The rearrangement links TRBV7-9 to TRBJ1-5; D is possibly TRBD1 (6 bases). V was clipped by 5 bases and J by 12 bases, with 17 bases between them. Per the germline V gene, CDR1 is SEHNR and CDR2 is FQNEAQ (reference sequence). The CDR3 length is 13 residues. The CDR3 spells CASSPPRGRDQHF. As DNA, the CDR3 is TGTGCCAGCAGCCCCCCCCGGGGGCGTGACCAGCATTTT.

This rearrangement joins TRBV20-1 to TRBJ2-7; D remains unclear. The V end was cut by 8 bases, the J end by 1 base, with 3 bases between. The CDR3 runs to 9 residues. The germline V gene encodes CDR1 DFQATT and CDR2 SNEGSKA (reference sequence). CDR3 nucleotide sequence: TGCAGTCCTTCCTACGAGCAGTACTTC. This sequence encodes CSPSYEQYF.

The chain couples TRBV9 to TRBJ1-6; D may be TRBD1 (5 bases). V was trimmed by 2 bases and J by 6 bases, leaving 15 bases between them. From germline, CDR1 is SGDLS and CDR2 YYNGEE. This CDR3 is built from 16 residues. CDR3 DNA: TGTGCCAGCAGCGTCGGGGGGAGAGGGGCTAATTCACCCCTCCACTTT. It translates to CASSVGGRGANSPLHF.

The CDR3 is CASTEKIPGPGDYTF. Written as DNA, the CDR3 is TGTGCCAGCACGGAGAAAATCCCGGGACCCGGCGACTACACCTTC. The genes are TRBV6-5 and TRBJ1-2, with D possibly TRBD1 on 5 matching bases. Trimming pared 7 bases from V and 10 bases from J, leaving 25 bases between. The CDR3 consists of 15 residues. Per the germline V gene, CDR1 is MNHEY and CDR2 is SVGAGI.

This chain connects TRBV2 to TRBJ1-2; D is perhaps TRBD1 (6 bases). CDR1 and CDR2 (germline): SNHLY, FYNNEI. Trimming pared 11 bases from V and 8 bases from J, leaving 27 bases between. This CDR3 is built from 15 residues. CDR3 DNA sequence: TGTGCCGGCCAGGGGAATGGTGAAAGCCAAGGAGGCTACACCTTC. Translation: CAGQGNGESQGGYTF.

The gene calls are TRBV20-1 and TRBJ2-7; 13 bases are a match to TRBD2. The length of the CDR3 is 15 residues. V trimming: 6 bases; J trimming: 3 bases; junction bases outside the gene matches: 8. From germline, CDR1 is DFQATT and CDR2 SNEGSKA (reference sequence). For the CDR3, the DNA is TGCAGTGCCCGGCCGGGACTAGCGGGGTTCTACGAGCAGTACTTC. Protein: CSARPGLAGFYEQYF.

This clonotype was found many times. The chain carries TRBV12-3 or TRBV12-4 and TRBJ1-3, with D maybe TRBD1 (6 bases). The CDR3 spans 14 residues. The V and J ends lost 5 bases and 1 base respectively, with 9 bases between them. CDR3 DNA sequence: TGTGCCAGCAGTCCAGGGGTTTCTGGAAACACCATATATTTT. Its protein is CASSPGVSGNTIYF.

The sample holds many counts of this clonotype. The chain links TRBV7-9 to TRBJ1-6; 10 bases line up with TRBD1. V was clipped by 5 bases and J by 7 bases; unmatched bases: 11. Germline assignment: CDR1 SEHNR and CDR2 FQNEAQ (reference sequence). The CDR3 contains 17 residues. The CDR3 here is CASSGIPGQGYNSPLHF. Written as DNA, the CDR3 is TGTGCCAGCAGCGGAATTCCGGGACAGGGGTACAATTCACCCCTCCACTTT. The full variable domain, its missing parts supplied by reference TRBV7-9 and TRBJ1-6, is DTGVSQNPRHKITKRGQNVTFRCDPISEHNRLYWYRQTLGQGPEFLTYFQNEAQLEKSRLLSDRFSAERPKGSFSTLEIQRTEQGDSAMYLCASSGIPGQGYNSPLHFGNGTRLTVT.

This chain uses TRBV27 with TRBJ2-5; D uncertain. The germline V and J ends were trimmed by 8 bases and 2 bases, with 12 bases remaining between them. This CDR3 has 13 amino acids. The germline CDR1 and CDR2 sequences are MNHEY and SMNVEV (reference sequence). Here the CDR3 reads CASGQEPQETQYF. CDR3 DNA sequence: TGTGCCAGCGGCCAAGAACCACAAGAGACCCAGTACTTC.

This clonotype was counted ten times or more. The chain couples TRBV29-1 to TRBJ2-6, with 8 bases aligning to TRBD1. Germline V gene sequence: CDR1 SQVTM, CDR2 ANQGSEA. Trimming took 3 bases from V and 4 from J; bases not matched to a gene: 14. This CDR3 has 18 residues. CDR3: CSVEGADRDVLGANVLTF. Here the CDR3 DNA reads TGCAGCGTTGAGGGGGCGGACAGGGACGTTTTGGGGGCCAACGTCCTGACTTTC.

This clonotype occurred a few times. The V gene is TRBV11-2, the J gene TRBJ1-2, with 7 nucleotides matching TRBD1. This CDR3 has 14 amino acids. V trimming: 4 bases; J trimming: 4 bases; junction bases outside the gene matches: 6. The germline gives CDR1 SGHAT, CDR2 FQNNGV. The CDR3 reads CASSSPGQFYGYTF. CDR3 DNA sequence: TGTGCCAGCAGCTCGCCGGGACAGTTCTATGGCTACACCTTC.

This clonotype came up many times. The chain employs TRBV15 and TRBJ1-4; possible D gene TRBD1, 6 bases. CDR1 is LNHNV and CDR2 is YYDKDF in the germline V gene (reference sequence). This CDR3 comprises 14 residues. The V end lost 3 bases, the J end lost 5 bases, and 10 bases lay between the germline ends. CDR3 residues: CATSRTGGNEKLFF. CDR3 in DNA: TGTGCCACCAGCAGGACAGGAGGAAATGAAAAACTGTTTTTT.

This clonotype has ten or more counts. CDR3 DNA sequence: TGTGCCAGCAGCCCCGGGAGGGGAGAGAGCAATCAGCCCCAGCATTTT. This gives the protein CASSPGRGESNQPQHF. The genes are TRBV7-2 and TRBJ1-5; D may be TRBD1 (5 bases). The V gene lost 5 bases and the J gene lost 1 base, with 15 bases spanning the gap. CDR1 is SGHTA and CDR2 is FQGNSA in the germline V gene. CDR3 length equals 16 residues.

This clonotype occurred many times. The chain couples TRBV12-3 or TRBV12-4 to TRBJ2-5; D is possibly TRBD1 (6 bases). Trimming pared 6 bases from V and 2 bases from J, leaving 10 bases between. The CDR3 loop spans 13 amino acids. DNA for the CDR3: TGTGCCAGCAGCCCGGGACAACAAGAGACCCAGTACTTC. It translates to CASSPGQQETQYF.

The chain recombines TRBV12-3 or TRBV12-4 with TRBJ1-1; TRBD1 agrees at 8 bases. V dropped 6 bases and J dropped 4; count of bases not matched to a gene: 10. This CDR3 contains 15 residues. CDR3: CASSSGQEASTEAFF. The DNA for the CDR3 is TGTGCCAGCAGCTCGGGACAGGAGGCCTCCACTGAAGCTTTCTTT.

CDR3 protein: CASSLTGGTGGQFF. The CDR3 nucleotides are TGTGCCAGCAGCCTGACGGGAGGGACCGGGGGGCAGTTCTTC. This chain links TRBV5-6 with TRBJ2-5, with 8 nucleotides matching TRBD2. The assigned J gene may be wrong: the sequence end matches TRBJ2-1 better. CDR3 length: 14 amino acids. Germline values: CDR1 SGHDT, CDR2 YYEEEE.

This chain joins TRBV7-6 and TRBJ2-7; 9 bases align to TRBD1. This CDR3 contains 15 residues. Germline CDR1 reads SGHVS; CDR2 reads FNYEAQ. With 5 bases clipped from V and 6 bases from J, the junction kept 11 bases outside the gene matches. The CDR3 loop is CASSEYTGGLGEQYF. CDR3 DNA: TGTGCCAGCAGCGAATATACAGGGGGCCTAGGCGAGCAGTACTTC.